This entry concerns a single T cell receptor beta chain. It has no known antigen specificity. The input lacks base qualities; no much larger clone sits a single base away. The sample has other DNA sequences that encode this CDR3 too. The donors were healthy, HIV-negative adults who had no recently reported acute infections or vaccinations. All donors were Caucasian adults living in Nashville, Tennessee, USA. CD4+ T cells were enriched through magnetic negative selection, after which naive cells were positively selected on CD45RA and the remaining negative fraction served as the memory subset. Blood was collected by leukapheresis, and PBMCs were isolated by Ficoll-Histopaque density gradient centrifugation and then cryopreserved in liquid nitrogen vapor phase. Analytical flow cytometry was used to check the purity and quantity of each magnetically sorted T cell population. Genomic DNA was isolated from every sorted fraction and measured by UV absorbance on a Nanodrop 2000c.

This record comes from a study of shared clonotypes between healthy human individuals (TCRdb year 2020). A note on the overall study: Two women and three men aged 18 to 49 years were included in the cohort. For each donor, CD4 naive and CD4 memory were each given three plates, CD8 naive was given two plates, and CD8 memory was given one plate. The study deeply sequenced blood TCR repertoires of about 5 healthy adults to estimate repertoire size and the extent of clonotype sharing between individuals. To increase sequencing depth and limit assay-specific biases, TCR repertoire library preparation and sequencing were carried out by different laboratories using diverse techniques. Between about 0.85 and 9.5 billion PBMCs per donor were obtained by leukapheresis.

Sequences LNHDA (CDR1) and SQIVND (CDR2) are obtained from the germline V gene (reference sequence). The CDR3 spans 13 residues, from the cysteine through the phenylalanine. The only DNA kept is the CDR3, 39 bases in frame from the first base. V loses 3 bases at its end and J loses 3 bases; junction bases beyond the gene matches: 1. Using the deep immunoSEQ assay, multiplex PCR amplified TCR CDR3 regions from genomic DNA. For each cell subset, the extracted genomic DNA was distributed evenly across all wells of several immunoSEQ 96-well plates, and each plate served as one replicate. For sorted subsets, 200 to 250 ng of genomic DNA, equivalent to roughly 30,000 T cell genomes, went into each replicate PCR. The purified libraries were quantified using a Qubit 3.0 fluorometer, sized with a Bioanalyzer 2100, and then quantified again using the KAPA Library Quantification kit. A separate single-read 150-cycle Illumina NextSeq 550 flow cell was used to sequence each immunoSEQ 96-well plate. Per the source publication's procedure: Because only junctional sequences without quality scores were contained in the immunoSEQ output, filtering matching that applied to full-length reads could not be performed. To assign V/J genes and CDR3, sequences were annotated against IMGT germline references using PyIR, a Python wrapper for IgBLAST v1.9. Reads with weak V/J assignments (E-value above 1e-6), missing CDR3, stop codons, out-of-frame junctions, or ambiguous translated residues were removed. A V3J clonotype was defined by an identical inferred V gene, J gene, and CDR3 amino acid sequence. The percentage overlap between two repertoires was calculated by dividing the number of shared unique clonotypes by the size of the smaller repertoire. Richness of each repertoire was evaluated using RTK rarefaction, the Chao1 estimator, and Recon v2.1 estimates of unobserved clonotypes. Generation probabilities were computed with OLGA for all TCRbeta clonotypes obtained by the gDNA method from a handful of donors. TCRdb took over this immuneACCESS table, retaining in-frame rearrangements with V and J assigned. Such tables are incomplete; in checked studies, under half of the missing clones stem from an unresolved V gene, and the remainder is unexplained. V and J calls plus clone size are reproduced from that table; the DNA served to infer D and trimming. The sample data list a few million clones, and 93% of these were observed just once. Of the sample, 0.35% to 0.5% falls within the top ten clones.

The paper's findings and limits, for the study overall: Pairwise subsampling indicated that sequencing depth was expected to affect the degree of clonotype sharing among donors. Across four donors, roughly 5% of naive CD4, approximately 3.5% of naive CD8, roughly 2.3% of memory CD4, and under 0.45% of memory CD8 clonotypes were shared. Because the study included only a small number of donors, the genetic and exposure-history diversity represented was limited. Larger estimated clonotype richness was generally found for naive subsets than for memory subsets. Sampling was limited to blood, and TCR repertoires in tissue likely differ from TCR repertoires in blood. Clonotypes shared by all four sorted-subset donors showed higher generation probabilities than non-shared clonotypes. Incomplete sequencing was indicated by rarefaction of sorted-subset datasets, despite the large sequencing depth.

The sequenced material came from naive CD4+ T cells from PBMCs. The sample's cell subset or site label, in plain terms: CD45RA+ positively selected. This chain is built from TRBV19 and TRBJ1-1, and 7 junction bases match TRBD1. The clonotype comes from a man aged 18 to 29 in good health. Some clones in this sample may be carry-over from other donors' samples. The CDR3 loop reads CASSIQGDTEAFF. The sequence in DNA is TGTGCCAGTAGTATTCAGGGGGACACTGAAGCTTTCTTT.